These 28 T cell receptor beta chains were sequenced from one sample in a study of vaccination effects on CD4 cells after COVID-19. These receptors have no known antigen. Peptide-pool stimulation followed by sequencing identified expanded antigen-specific CD4+ clonotypes in the ViraFEST assay. Following 10 days of culture, CD4+ T cells were isolated. Participants got two doses of BNT162b2 or mRNA-1273 vaccine. Profiling relied on immunoSEQ multiplex PCR, and the TCRdb table lists in-frame clones only, not all of them. The table shows 20,000 to 25,000 clones, with 60% to 80% occurring only once. This sample comprised CD4+ T cells from PBMCs cultured with HCoV-229E spike peptides, obtained after COVID-19 vaccination. Every receptor here comes from a human donor who received a COVID-19 vaccine.

This clone was seen a single time. V gene TRBV5-1 combines with J gene TRBJ2-7, with D perhaps TRBD1 or TRBD2 (7 bases each). V was cut by 4 bases and J by 3 bases, with 20 bases left in between. The CDR3 runs to 16 residues. CDR1 is SGHRS and CDR2 is YFSETQ in the germline V gene. The CDR3 loop reads CASSGGPGGGIYEQYF. In nucleotides, the CDR3 is TGCGCCAGCAGCGGAGGACCAGGGGGAGGGATCTACGAGCAGTACTTC.

The rearrangement uses TRBV5-6 and TRBJ1-3; D is ambiguous. Trimming stripped 4 bases from V and 0 bases from J, with 11 bases between. CDR1 and CDR2 from the germline V gene are SGHDT and YYEEEE. This CDR3 region has 15 residues. The CDR3 sequence is CASSRWQTSGNTIYF. CDR3 DNA: TGTGCCAGCAGCCGCTGGCAGACCTCTGGAAACACCATATATTTT.

The chain has TRBV6-5 and TRBJ2-7, with a tentative D call TRBD2 (5 bases). The CDR3 is 14 residues long. Trimming removed 6 bases at V and 7 bases at J, with 19 bases between. CDR1 MNHEY and CDR2 SVGAGI come from the germline V gene. As DNA, the CDR3 is TGTGCCAGCAGGACCGGACTTTCCGTCGGGGAGCAGTACTTC. Protein sequence: CASRTGLSVGEQYF.

V is TRBV3-1 (or the pseudogene TRBV3-2) and J is TRBJ1-2, with a tentative D call TRBD1 (6 bases). Germline CDR1 reads LGHDT; CDR2 reads YNNKEL (reference sequence). The CDR3 extends over 14 amino acids. Trimming cost V 5 bases and J 0 bases, with 10 bases left between them. The CDR3 loop is CASSFQGSNYGYTF. The CDR3 DNA follows: TGTGCCAGCAGCTTCCAGGGGTCTAACTATGGCTACACCTTC.

The chain has TRBV18 and TRBJ2-7, with D unclear. CDR3 length equals 14 residues. V lost 3 bases and J lost 2, with 11 bases in between. The germline gives CDR1 KGHSH, CDR2 LQKENI. The CDR3 protein is CASSPLESPYEQYF. The DNA for the CDR3 is TGTGCCAGCTCACCTCTCGAGTCCCCCTACGAGCAGTACTTC. Filled out from reference TRBV18 and TRBJ2-7, the complete variable domain reads NAGVMQNPRHLVRRRGQEARLRCSPMKGHSHVYWYRQLPEEGLKFMVYLQKENIIDESGMPKERFSAEFPKEGPSILRIQQVVRGDSAAYFCASSPLESPYEQYFGPGTRLTVT.

The J gene is TRBJ2-2, the V gene TRBV11-2, with D unclear. Germline CDR1 and CDR2: SGHAT and FQNNGV. V lost 1 base and J lost 6, with 6 bases in between. The CDR3 contains 13 residues. CDR3 sequence reads: CASSLVWPGELFF. In DNA form, the CDR3 reads TGTGCCAGCAGCTTAGTTTGGCCCGGGGAGCTGTTTTTT.

The CDR3, as DNA: TGTGCCAGCAGCAAAGAAGGGTCACACCAGGTGGGTCCCTCTGGAAACACCATATATTTT. Translating it yields CASSKEGSHQVGPSGNTIYF. The gene calls are TRBV21-1 and TRBJ1-3. TRBV21-1 is a recognized pseudogene. This CDR3 has 20 amino acids.

This clone appeared a few times. It is unclear where the CDR3 begins or ends on the DNA, so no DNA is shown, and the CDR3 is as TCRdb lists it. This CDR3 reads CASSSSVNYGYTF. This rearrangement joins TRBV6-2 or TRBV6-3 to TRBJ1-2. Germline values: CDR1 MNHEY, CDR2 SVGEGT. The CDR3 is 13 residues long, counting both termini.

This chain connects TRBV5-1 to TRBJ2-1, with no clear D. V lost 5 bases and J lost 4, with 10 bases in between. The CDR3 extends over 13 amino acids. Germline V gene data show CDR1 as SGHRS and CDR2 as YFSETQ. The CDR3 protein is CASSIGGYNEQFF. CDR3 nucleotide sequence: TGCGCCAGCAGTATTGGCGGATACAATGAGCAGTTCTTC.

The chain is built from TRBV5-4 and TRBJ2-2; 10 nucleotides align to TRBD2. Per the germline V gene, CDR1 is SGHNT and CDR2 is YYREEE (reference sequence). The J segment lost 7 bases and the V segment lost 4 bases, leaving 4 bases of the junction unmatched. CDR3 length: 14 amino acids. DNA of the CDR3: TGTGCCAGCAGCCAGCGGGAGGGTAGCGGGGAGCTGTTTTTT. The encoded protein is CASSQREGSGELFF.

The CDR3 spells CASSSLGDAYGYTF. The CDR3 coding sequence is TGTGCCAGCAGTTCTTTAGGGGATGCTTATGGCTACACCTTC. V is TRBV28 and J is TRBJ1-2, with TRBD1 as a possible D gene (5 bases). Trimming removed 4 bases at V and 5 bases at J, with 14 bases between. The CDR3 is made up of 14 amino acids. CDR1 and CDR2 from the germline V gene are MDHEN and SYDVKM.

V and J are TRBV7-9 and TRBJ2-6; 8 bases align to TRBD1. The V and J ends lost 4 bases and 2 bases, in that order; junction bases with no gene match: 10. The germline V gene encodes CDR1 SEHNR and CDR2 FQNEAQ (reference sequence). CDR3 length equals 18 residues. The CDR3 reads CASSSPGQEEAGANVLTF. CDR3 DNA: TGTGCCAGCAGCTCACCGGGACAGGAGGAAGCTGGGGCCAACGTCCTGACTTTC. Variable domain in full (rest from reference TRBV7-9 and TRBJ2-6): DTGVSQNPRHKITKRGQNVTFRCDPISEHNRLYWYRQTLGQGPEFLTYFQNEAQLEKSRLLSDRFSAERPKGSFSTLEIQRTEQGDSAMYLCASSSPGQEEAGANVLTFGAGSRLTVL.

This clone was counted between two and nine times. The rearrangement joins TRBV4-1 to TRBJ2-6; TRBD2 agrees at 12 bases. Germline V lookup: CDR1 MGHRA, CDR2 YSYEKL. CDR3 size: 15 residues. The J segment lost 13 bases and the V segment lost 1 base, leaving 5 bases of the junction unmatched. The CDR3 DNA sequence: TGCGCCAGCAGCCAAGGGACTAGCGGGGCCGCTGTCCTGACTTTC. As protein: CASSQGTSGAAVLTF.

The rearrangement joins TRBV5-5 to TRBJ2-7; a weak D match, TRBD2 (6 bases). V shed 4 bases and J shed 0 bases, with 17 bases lying between them. The CDR3 covers 16 residues. Germline assignment: CDR1 SGHKS and CDR2 YYEKEE (reference sequence). The CDR3 is CASSRDSGTLSYEQYF. The CDR3 DNA reads as TGTGCCAGCAGCAGGGATAGCGGAACCCTCTCCTACGAGCAGTACTTC.

The chain couples TRBV7-8 to TRBJ1-3; 7 bases align to TRBD1. The CDR3 has 15 residues. With 5 bases clipped from V and 2 bases from J, the junction kept 6 bases outside the gene matches. Germline lookup yields CDR1 SGHVS and CDR2 FQNEAQ. The CDR3 nucleotides read TGTGCCAGCAGCACCGAGACAGGGACTGGAAACACCATATATTTT. Its translation: CASSTETGTGNTIYF. The complete variable domain, with remaining parts taken from reference TRBV7-8 and TRBJ1-3, reads GAGVSQSPRYKVAKRGQDVALRCDPISGHVSLFWYQQALGQGPEFLTYFQNEAQLDKSGLPSDRFFAERPEGSVSTLKIQRTQQEDSAVYLCASSTETGTGNTIYFGEGSWLTVV.

The genes are TRBV14 and TRBJ2-7, with TRBD1 matching over 8 bases. Germline V gene data show CDR1 as SGHDN and CDR2 as FVKESK. The CDR3 extends over 18 amino acids. The J segment lost 6 bases and the V segment lost 1 base, leaving 17 bases of the junction unmatched. CDR3 region: CASSQVTDRVLVYREQYF. As DNA, the CDR3 is TGTGCCAGCAGCCAAGTCACGGACAGGGTTCTGGTTTACCGCGAGCAGTACTTC.

This chain links TRBV6-5 with TRBJ1-1; D uncertain. This CDR3 region has 13 residues. The germline V and J ends were trimmed by 5 bases and 1 base, with 8 bases remaining between them. CDR1 and CDR2 from the germline V gene are MNHEY and SVGAGI. CDR3 bases: TGTGCCAGCAGTCGCGGGGAGAACACTGAAGCTTTCTTT. Amino acid sequence: CASSRGENTEAFF.

The chain is built from TRBV27 and TRBJ1-1; 7 nucleotides align to TRBD1. This CDR3 is built from 13 residues. Germline values: CDR1 MNHEY, CDR2 SMNVEV (reference sequence). J gave up 5 bases and V 3 bases, and 3 bases lay outside the gene matches. CDR3 region: CASSLTGRTEAFF. The CDR3 DNA reads as TGTGCCAGCAGTTTGACAGGGAGGACTGAAGCTTTCTTT.

This chain joins TRBV5-1 and TRBJ2-1, with 11 bases aligning to TRBD1. J was trimmed by 0 bases and V by 2 bases; bases with no gene match: 10. The CDR3 extends over 19 amino acids. Germline V gives CDR1 SGHRS, CDR2 YFSETQ. CDR3: CASSLGTGGSLSSYNEQFF. The CDR3 DNA follows: TGCGCCAGCAGCTTAGGGACAGGGGGTTCCCTTAGCTCCTACAATGAGCAGTTCTTC.

The gene calls are TRBV6-5 and TRBJ1-1; D uncertain. The V end lost 6 bases, the J end lost 1 base, and 9 bases lay between the germline ends. This CDR3 has 13 residues. The germline V gene has CDR1 MNHEY and CDR2 SVGAGI. This CDR3 reads CASRTRTNTEAFF. For the CDR3, the DNA is TGTGCCAGCAGAACTAGGACGAACACTGAAGCTTTCTTT.

CDR3: CATSDRTGTGVWPQHF. The CDR3 region has the DNA TGTGCCACCAGTGACAGAACCGGGACAGGGGTCTGGCCCCAGCATTTT. The rearrangement joins TRBV24-1 to TRBJ1-5; 10 positions match TRBD1. After removal of 4 bases from V and 9 bases from J, the junction contained 11 bases not matched to a gene. CDR1 KGHDR and CDR2 SFDVKD come from the germline V gene. The CDR3 consists of 16 residues.

This clone was seen a handful of times. The V call is TRBV18, the J call TRBJ1-1, with 7 bases that match TRBD1. V lost 8 bases, J lost 6 bases, and 9 bases stayed unmatched. The CDR3 sequence is 13 residues long. Germline values: CDR1 KGHSH, CDR2 LQKENI. The CDR3 coding sequence is TGTGCCAGCCTTGGGGCAGGGGGAGCTGAAGCTTTCTTT. Translated: CASLGAGGAEAFF.

This clone was seen only a few times. The chain carries TRBV24-1 and TRBJ1-5, with D hard to call. The CDR3 totals 13 residues. Between the trimmed V and J ends, which lost 5 bases and 5 bases, there was a span of 9 bases. In germline, CDR1 is KGHDR, CDR2 SFDVKD. CDR3 sequence: CATSGNGYQPQHF. The CDR3 region has the DNA TGTGCCACCAGTGGTAACGGTTATCAGCCCCAGCATTTT.

J is TRBJ1-1 and V is TRBV7-6; no clear D gene. V lost 1 base and J 11 bases, leaving 14 bases between the germline ends. Looked up from germline, CDR1 is SGHVS and CDR2 is FNYEAQ. This CDR3 contains 13 residues. The CDR3 DNA follows: TGTGCCAGCAGCTTAGGAGCGGGGAGAGAGGCTTTCTTT. Translating gives CASSLGAGREAFF. Full variable domain (rest looked up from reference TRBV7-6 and TRBJ1-1): GAGVSQSPRYKVTKRGQDVALRCDPISGHVSLYWYRQALGQGPEFLTYFNYEAQQDKSGLPNDRFSAERPEGSISTLTIQRTEQRDSAMYRCASSLGAGREAFFGQGTRLTVV.

This rearrangement joins TRBV27 to TRBJ2-7, with 8 positions matching TRBD2. The CDR3 spans 14 residues. V dropped 6 bases and J dropped 5; count of bases not matched to a gene: 9. Per the germline V gene, CDR1 is MNHEY and CDR2 is SMNVEV (reference sequence). The DNA of the CDR3 is TGTGCCAGCAGCTCCGGGACTAGTTATGACGAGCAGTACTTC. Amino acids: CASSSGTSYDEQYF.

The chain links TRBV7-8 to TRBJ1-6; no reliable D call. CDR3 length equals 14 residues. The V gene lost 0 bases and the J gene lost 5 bases, with 5 bases spanning the gap. Germline CDR1 and CDR2: SGHVS and FQNEAQ. CDR3 region: CASSLAGNNSPLHF. The CDR3 bases are TGTGCCAGCAGCTTAGCTGGGAATAATTCACCCCTCCACTTT.

This clone appeared a few times. This chain uses TRBV15 with TRBJ1-5; D is ambiguous. Germline CDR1 and CDR2: LNHNV and YYDKDF (reference sequence). V was trimmed by 0 bases and J by 5 bases, leaving 14 bases between them. The CDR3 contains 16 residues. CDR3 sequence (DNA): TGTGCCACCAGCAGAGATTTGGGTCGGCGGTATCAGCCCCAGCATTTT. Encoded protein: CATSRDLGRRYQPQHF. The full variable domain, in which reference TRBV15 and TRBJ1-5 provide the parts outside the CDR3, is DAMVIQNPRYQVTQFGKPVTLSCSQTLNHNVMYWYQQKSSQAPKLLFHYYDKDFNNEADTPDNFQSRRPNTSFCFLDIRSPGLGDTAMYLCATSRDLGRRYQPQHFGDGTRLSIL.

This chain joins TRBV18 and TRBJ1-2, with no clear D. V gave up 8 bases and J gave up 0 bases, with 16 bases separating them. The length of the CDR3 is 15 residues. Germline V gene sequence: CDR1 KGHSH, CDR2 LQKENI. The CDR3 sequence: CASLAQGRANYGYTF. CDR3 bases: TGTGCCAGCCTGGCTCAAGGCCGGGCTAACTATGGCTACACCTTC.